This entry describes one T cell receptor beta chain. These data come from a study of T cell changes during pregnancy in multiple sclerosis. TCRdb's copy holds only in-frame clones and misses some; the assay was immunoSEQ multiplex PCR. The sample records about 66,000 clones, 91% being singletons. Germline CDR1 is MGHRA and CDR2 is YSYEKL. Losses at the gene ends were 0 bases for V and 4 bases for J; bases not matched to a gene: 10. The CDR3 is 17 residues long. This clonotype originated in a female donor with multiple sclerosis, enrolled in a pregnancy study. The material was CD8+ T cells from peripheral blood mononuclear cells, obtained before pregnancy. The chain links TRBV4-1 to TRBJ1-1; 8 nucleotides line up with TRBD1. CDR3 sequence (DNA): TGCGCCAGCAGCCAAGAGGATACTCGACAGGGGATCACTGAAGCTTTCTTT. Protein: CASSQEDTRQGITEAFF.